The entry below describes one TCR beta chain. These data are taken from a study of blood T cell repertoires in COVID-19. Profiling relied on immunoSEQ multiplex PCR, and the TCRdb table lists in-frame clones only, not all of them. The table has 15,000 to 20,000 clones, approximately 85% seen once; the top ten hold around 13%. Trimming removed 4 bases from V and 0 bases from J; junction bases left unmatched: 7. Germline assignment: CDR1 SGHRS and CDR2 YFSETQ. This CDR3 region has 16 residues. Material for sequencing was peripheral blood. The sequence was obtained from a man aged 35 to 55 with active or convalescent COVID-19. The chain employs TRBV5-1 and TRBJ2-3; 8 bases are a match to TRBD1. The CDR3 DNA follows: TGCGCCAGCAGCCTGACAGGGGTCGTTAGCACAGATACGCAGTATTTT. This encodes CASSLTGVVSTDTQYF.